What follows are 20 T cell receptor beta chains derived from one specimen sequenced in a study of regulatory T cells in long-lasting Graves disease. As for time point: newly diagnosed GD, antithyroid drugs for less than 3 months. The TCR library was made from RNA that had been extracted from PBMCs in TRIzol. Researchers made TCR beta libraries by using iRepertoire HTBI primers and running Arm-PCR on CDR3 regions. TCRdb re-called the multiplex PCR reads through MiXCR, storing one row per CDR3 protein. Seen here are 520,000 or so distinct CDR3 sequences, more than 10% observed once, and the top ten hold roughly 8.9%. In addition, the sample was reused for a study of T cells in Graves' hyperthyroidism and ophthalmopathy.

Material: peripheral blood mononuclear cells (PBMCs), obtained at new diagnosis, from a patient treated with antithyroid drugs. These receptors came from a woman younger than 45 with Graves disease.

Many counts were recorded for this clonotype. The gene calls are TRBV11-3 and TRBJ1-5; D remains unclear. CDR1 is SGHNT, CDR2 YENEEA, per germline. V was trimmed by 2 bases and J by 0 bases, leaving 8 bases between them. The CDR3 loop spans 15 amino acids. CDR3 sequence reads: CASSLSIHSNQPQHF. In DNA, the CDR3 is TGTGCCAGCAGCTTATCCATTCATAGCAATCAGCCCCAGCATTTT.

This clonotype showed up many times. This chain joins TRBV11-2 and TRBJ1-6; D unresolved. The CDR3 contains 12 residues. V lost 5 bases and J 10 bases, leaving 9 bases between the germline ends. Per germline, CDR1 SGHAT and CDR2 FQNNGV. CDR3 sequence reads: CASSGPNSPLHF. As DNA, the CDR3 is TGTGCCAGCAGCGGGCCGAACTCACCCCTCCACTTT. The variable domain in full, completed from reference TRBV11-2 and TRBJ1-6, reads EAGVAQSPRYKIIEKRQSVAFWCNPISGHATLYWYQQILGQGPKLLIQFQNNGVVDDSQLPKDRFSAERLKGVDSTLKIQPAKLEDSAVYLCASSGPNSPLHFGNGTRLTVT.

The chain employs TRBV4-1 and TRBJ1-5; D perhaps matches TRBD1 (5 bases). The CDR3 has 16 amino acids. Trimming took 6 bases from V and 2 from J, leaving 17 bases between them. Germline V gene sequence: CDR1 MGHRA, CDR2 YSYEKL. CDR3 amino acids: CASRPVAGARNQPQHF. The CDR3 DNA reads TGCGCCAGCAGGCCCGTGGCCGGGGCCCGCAATCAGCCCCAGCATTTT.

The genes are TRBV30 and TRBJ1-2; 8 bases match TRBD1. Germline values: CDR1 GTSNPN, CDR2 SVGIG (reference sequence). V was clipped by 4 bases and J by 7 bases; unmatched bases: 8. This CDR3 spans 13 amino acids. The CDR3 nucleotides read TGTGCCTGGAACCGACAGGGGCCGGGTGGCTACACCTTC. Translated, it gives CAWNRQGPGGYTF. The whole variable domain, remainder taken from reference TRBV30 and TRBJ1-2, is SQTIHQWPATLVQPVGSPLSLECTVEGTSNPNLYWYRQAAGRGLQLLFYSVGIGQISSEVPQNLSASRPQDRQFILSSKKLLLSDSGFYLCAWNRQGPGGYTFGSGTRLTVV.

A few counts support this clonotype. The chain employs TRBV10-3 and TRBJ2-1, with D maybe TRBD2 (5 bases). CDR1 is ENHRY, CDR2 SYGVKD, per germline. Trimming took 4 bases from V and 6 from J, leaving 13 bases between them. The CDR3 loop spans 14 amino acids. In nucleotides, the CDR3 is TGTGCCATCAGTGGTGGAGGCGGTAGCAATGAGCAGTTCTTC. This sequence encodes CAISGGGGSNEQFF.

A few counts support this clonotype. The chain has TRBV12-5 and TRBJ2-1, with a weak D call TRBD1 (8 bases). Germline V gene data show CDR1 as LGHNT and CDR2 as FRNRAP. Trimming pared 2 bases from V and 7 bases from J, leaving 27 bases between. The CDR3 covers 19 residues. CDR3 bases: TGTGCTAGTGGTTTGTCAACAGGGGGGGGGGTCGGTTTTAGAAATGAGCAGTTCTTC. Its protein product is CASGLSTGGGVGFRNEQFF.

This clonotype was seen repeatedly, ten times or more. The CDR3 nucleotides read TGTGCCAGCAGCCGATCCGGGACAGGGATCTCCTACGAGCAGTACTTC. This gives the protein CASSRSGTGISYEQYF. The V gene is TRBV12-3 or TRBV12-4, the J gene TRBJ2-7; 9 nucleotides align to TRBD1. V gave up 6 bases and J gave up 0 bases; unmatched junction bases: 9. There are 16 residues in the CDR3.

This chain links TRBV30 with TRBJ1-2; D is unclear. CDR3 length: 15 amino acids. Looked up from germline, CDR1 is GTSNPN and CDR2 is SVGIG (reference sequence). Trimming stripped 3 bases from V and 2 bases from J, with 16 bases between. The CDR3 is CAWRTASTGNYGYTF. The CDR3 bases are TGTGCCTGGAGGACTGCTTCCACCGGGAACTATGGCTACACCTTC.

This clonotype has a handful of counts. CDR3 in DNA: TGTGCCAGTAGACCCCTCGGACGGGACAATCAGCCCCAGCATTTT. As protein: CASRPLGRDNQPQHF. The chain joins TRBV19 to TRBJ1-5, with D unclear. Germline values: CDR1 LNHDA, CDR2 SQIVND (reference sequence). Trimming pared 6 bases from V and 3 bases from J, leaving 15 bases between. The CDR3 totals 15 residues.

This clonotype was found many times. The chain recombines TRBV6-4 with TRBJ2-7, with D unclear. This CDR3 has 14 residues. V gave up 7 bases and J gave up 2 bases, with 15 bases separating them. CDR1 is MRHNA, CDR2 SNTAGT, per germline. The CDR3 nucleotides read TGTGCCAGCACCTTTAGGCGAGGTGCCTACGAGCAGTACTTC. It is translated as CASTFRRGAYEQYF.

This clonotype was counted ten times or more. The rearrangement joins TRBV7-2 to TRBJ2-7; 8 bases agree with TRBD1. The CDR3 sequence is 14 residues long. Germline assignment: CDR1 SGHTA and CDR2 FQGNSA. V lost 3 bases to trimming and J lost 5 bases; unmatched junction nucleotides: 6. This CDR3 is CASSFTTGVHEQYF. CDR3 DNA: TGTGCCAGCAGCTTTACGACAGGGGTACACGAGCAGTACTTC.

The rearrangement joins TRBV7-9 to TRBJ2-7; D uncertain. The germline V gene has CDR1 SEHNR and CDR2 FQNEAQ (reference sequence). The CDR3 covers 14 residues. Trimming pared 1 base from V and 0 bases from J, leaving 7 bases between. Written as DNA, the CDR3 is TGTGCCAGCAGCTTAGTTCGGAGCTCCTACGAGCAGTACTTC. It encodes CASSLVRSSYEQYF.

The sample holds many counts of this clonotype. The DNA of the CDR3 is TGCAGTGCCCGATCCCCGGGACAGCGCTCTAGCACAGATACGCAGTATTTT. As protein: CSARSPGQRSSTDTQYF. The chain joins TRBV20-1 to TRBJ2-3; 7 bases fit TRBD1. The junction had 15 bases not matched to a gene; V was cut back by 6 bases and J by 0 bases. The CDR3 has 17 residues. Germline V CDR1 and CDR2: DFQATT, SNEGSKA (reference sequence).

The table lists this clonotype with a few counts. The chain joins TRBV7-2 to TRBJ2-2, with 8 positions matching TRBD1. CDR3 size: 16 residues. V trimming: 1 base; J trimming: 4 bases; junction bases outside the gene matches: 5. Germline CDR1 reads SGHTA; CDR2 reads FQGNSA. The CDR3 DNA follows: TGTGCCAGCAGCTTAGTACAGACAGGGGTCACCGGGGAGCTGTTTTTT. Protein sequence: CASSLVQTGVTGELFF.

This clonotype occurred a few times. The chain uses TRBV3-1 and TRBJ1-5, with D possibly TRBD1 on 5 matching bases. Germline-derived CDR1 and CDR2 are LGHDT and YNNKEL (reference sequence). Trimming stripped 0 bases from V and 6 bases from J, with 12 bases between. The CDR3 has 15 residues. As DNA, the CDR3 is TGTGCCAGCAGCCAAGATCTCGGGGGGGGTCAGCCCCAGCATTTT. Protein product: CASSQDLGGGQPQHF.

CDR3 DNA: TGTGCCAGTAGTCCCAGGGGCGTCGGAGCTTTCTTT. Translation: CASSPRGVGAFF. The rearrangement uses TRBV19 and TRBJ1-1, with D possibly being TRBD1 (6 bases). V dropped 5 bases and J dropped 10 bases, with 14 bases sitting between them. The CDR3 has 12 amino acids. Germline CDR1 and CDR2: LNHDA and SQIVND (reference sequence).

The table lists this clonotype with many counts. V gene TRBV27 combines with J gene TRBJ2-7; D not resolved. Trimming shortened V by 8 bases and J by 3 bases, and 5 bases separated the two germline ends. The CDR3 covers 10 residues. Per the germline V gene, CDR1 is MNHEY and CDR2 is SMNVEV (reference sequence). CDR3 nucleotides: TGTGCCAGCCGTTACTACGAGCAGTACTTC. Its protein product is CASRYYEQYF.

This clonotype was observed at least ten times. The CDR3: CASSGAGPNIQYF. CDR3 DNA sequence: TGTGCCAGCAGTGGGGCAGGGCCGAACATTCAGTACTTC. The J gene is TRBJ2-4, the V gene TRBV6-2 or TRBV6-3; a weak D match, TRBD1 (5 bases). Germline values: CDR1 MNHEY, CDR2 SVGEGT. The CDR3 contains 13 residues. V was trimmed by 5 bases and J by 7 bases, leaving 12 bases between them.

The sample holds many counts of this clonotype. V is TRBV28 and J is TRBJ1-5; a weak D match, TRBD1 (6 bases). Trimming left V 6 bases short and J 7 bases short, with 16 bases between. The CDR3 totals 14 residues. Germline lookup yields CDR1 MDHEN and CDR2 SYDVKM. The CDR3 here is CASSPETGRQPQHF. CDR3 bases: TGTGCCAGCAGCCCGGAGACAGGTCGGCAGCCCCAGCATTTT.

Note on this clonotype: A junction end diverges from the germline sequence, so it may reflect a read error. The chain links TRBV19 to TRBJ1-2; no clear D gene. This CDR3 is built from 14 residues. CDR1 is LNHDA, CDR2 SQIVND, per germline (reference sequence). CDR3 residues: CASSIRKANYGCTF. The DNA for the CDR3 is TGTGCCAGTAGTATCAGGAAAGCTAACTATGGCTGCACCTTC.